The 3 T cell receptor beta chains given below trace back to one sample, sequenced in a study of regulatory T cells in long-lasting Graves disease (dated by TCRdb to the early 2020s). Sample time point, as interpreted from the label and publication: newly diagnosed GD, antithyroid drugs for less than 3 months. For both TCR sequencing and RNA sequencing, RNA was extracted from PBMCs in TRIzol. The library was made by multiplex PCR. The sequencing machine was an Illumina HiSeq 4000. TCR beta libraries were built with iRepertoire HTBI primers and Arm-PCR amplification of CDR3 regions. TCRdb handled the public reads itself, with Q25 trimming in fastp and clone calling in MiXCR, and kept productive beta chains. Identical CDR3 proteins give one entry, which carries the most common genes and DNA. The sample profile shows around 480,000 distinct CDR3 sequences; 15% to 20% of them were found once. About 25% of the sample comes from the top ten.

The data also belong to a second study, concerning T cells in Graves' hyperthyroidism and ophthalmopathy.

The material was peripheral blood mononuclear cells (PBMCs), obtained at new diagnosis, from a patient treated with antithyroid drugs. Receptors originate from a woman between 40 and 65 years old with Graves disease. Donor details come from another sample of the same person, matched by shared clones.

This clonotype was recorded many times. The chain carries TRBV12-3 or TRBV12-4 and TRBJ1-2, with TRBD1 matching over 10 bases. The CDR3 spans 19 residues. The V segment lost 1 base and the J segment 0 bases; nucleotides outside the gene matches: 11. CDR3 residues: CASSLGTGGIDPSNYGYTF. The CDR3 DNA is TGTGCCAGCAGTTTAGGGACAGGGGGTATAGACCCTTCTAACTATGGCTACACCTTC.

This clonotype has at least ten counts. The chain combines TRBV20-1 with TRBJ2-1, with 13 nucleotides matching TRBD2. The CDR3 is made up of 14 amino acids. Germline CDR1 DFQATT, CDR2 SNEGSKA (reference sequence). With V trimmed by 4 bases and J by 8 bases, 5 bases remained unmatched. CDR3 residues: CSAKLAGGPHEQFF. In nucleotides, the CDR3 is TGCAGTGCTAAACTAGCGGGGGGGCCTCATGAGCAGTTCTTC.

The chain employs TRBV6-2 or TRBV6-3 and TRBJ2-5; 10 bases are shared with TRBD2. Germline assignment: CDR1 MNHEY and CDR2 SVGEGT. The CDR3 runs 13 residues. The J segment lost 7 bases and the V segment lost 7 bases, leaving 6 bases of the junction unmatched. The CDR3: CASTLSGGATQYF. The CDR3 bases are TGTGCCAGCACGCTAAGCGGGGGGGCGACCCAGTACTTC.